Presented here are 26 T cell receptor beta chains from one specimen sequenced in a study. Each CDR3 protein gets one entry after TCRdb re-called the 5' RACE reads with MiXCR. The sample lists around 2,900 distinct CDR3 sequences, approximately 6.7% occurring once. The sample taken for sequencing was total memory T cells from blood PBMCs. Noted subset: transitional memory CD4+ T cells. The receptor source for this set is a female donor with HIV.

By share, this clonotype ranks as medium-sized. V usage is TRBV10-3 and J usage is TRBJ1-1, with a possible D match to TRBD1 (5 bases). This CDR3 comprises 15 residues. V was cut by 10 bases and J by 0 bases, with 18 bases left in between. From germline, CDR1 is ENHRY and CDR2 SYGVKD. CDR3 in amino acids: CATGGLGGMNTEAFF. CDR3 coding DNA: TGTGCCACGGGGGGTTTGGGCGGCATGAACACTGAAGCTTTCTTT.

Sample share makes this clonotype medium-sized. The chain couples TRBV30 to TRBJ1-6; 10 bases map to TRBD1. V shed 5 bases and J 10 bases; nucleotides not matched to a gene: 8. The CDR3 is made up of 14 amino acids. Looked up from germline, CDR1 is GTSNPN and CDR2 is SVGIG (reference sequence). The CDR3 DNA reads as TGTGCCTGGTGTTCCGGGACAGGGGCCTCACCCCTCCACTTT. It is translated as CAWCSGTGASPLHF.

This clonotype is termed medium-sized (0.01 to 0.1%). This rearrangement joins TRBV11-2 to TRBJ2-3; 14 bases are shared with TRBD2. The CDR3 has 17 amino acids. Germline V CDR1 and CDR2: SGHAT, FQNNGV. J gave up 6 bases and V 1 base, and 6 bases lay outside the gene matches. The CDR3 here is CASSLGLTSGGADTQYF. The CDR3 DNA sequence: TGTGCCAGCAGCTTAGGCCTGACTAGCGGGGGGGCGGATACGCAGTATTTT.

Relative to its sample, this clonotype is medium-sized. The chain employs TRBV6-2 or TRBV6-3 and TRBJ1-5; D is undetermined. Germline assignment: CDR1 MNHEY and CDR2 SVGEGT. V was cut by 1 base and J by 2 bases, with 6 bases left in between. This CDR3 region has 14 residues. CDR3 in DNA: TGTGCCAGCAGTTACTTAGGTGGCAATCAGCCCCAGCATTTT. It codes for CASSYLGGNQPQHF.

This rearrangement joins TRBV11-3 to TRBJ1-1, with 7 nucleotides matching TRBD1. The V and J ends lost 5 bases and 1 base, in that order; junction bases with no gene match: 4. The CDR3 extends over 14 amino acids. Germline-derived CDR1 and CDR2 are SGHNT and YENEEA. The CDR3 nucleotides are TGTGCCAGCAGCCCGGGACAGCAGAACACTGAAGCTTTCTTT. Translation: CASSPGQQNTEAFF. Combining the CDR3 with reference TRBV11-3 and TRBJ1-1 gives the whole variable domain EAGVVQSPRYKIIEKKQPVAFWCNPISGHNTLYWYLQNLGQGPELLIRYENEEAVDDSQLPKDRFSAERLKGVDSTLKIQPAELGDSAVYLCASSPGQQNTEAFFGQGTRLTVV.

This clonotype rates as medium-sized. V and J are TRBV10-3 and TRBJ1-1, with D possibly TRBD1 on 5 matching bases. Trimming pared 10 bases from V and 5 bases from J, leaving 17 bases between. The CDR3 is made up of 13 amino acids. Germline loops: CDR1 ENHRY, CDR2 SYGVKD. Here the CDR3 DNA reads TGTGCCACCGGACGGGAGGCAGGGACTGAAGCTTTCTTT. Translating gives CATGREAGTEAFF.

The CDR3 region has the DNA TGTGCCAGCAGTTCACCGGGACAGGGGGCTGAATCACCCCTCCACTTT. Its protein product is CASSSPGQGAESPLHF. The V gene is TRBV28, the J gene TRBJ1-6, with TRBD1 matching 12 bases. Germline V CDR1 and CDR2: MDHEN, SYDVKM. V was pared by 4 bases and J by 10 bases, with 8 bases of the junction left unmatched. There are 16 residues in the CDR3.

This clonotype is judged medium-sized (0.01 to 0.1%). This chain joins TRBV6-7 and TRBJ1-5; D uncertain. TRBV6-7 is an ORF, and what it does is uncertain. Trimming took 2 bases from V and 5 from J, leaving 7 bases between them. The CDR3 is 13 residues long. The CDR3 is CASSYGSYQPQHF. DNA for the CDR3: TGTGCCAGCAGTTACGGGAGTTATCAGCCCCAGCATTTT.

By proportion, this clonotype is medium-sized. The chain combines TRBV6-1 with TRBJ1-1; D is unclear. CDR1 is MNHNS, CDR2 SASEGT, per germline. The CDR3 extends over 13 amino acids. V was clipped by 0 bases and J by 10 bases, with 12 bases between them. CDR3: CASSEAGRRGAFF. The CDR3 region has the DNA TGTGCCAGCAGTGAAGCTGGGCGGCGGGGAGCTTTCTTT.

In its sample, this clonotype was seen once. Compared with germline, one end of the junction differs, possibly owing to a read error. The chain links TRBV7-8 to TRBJ1-2, with 7 bases that match TRBD1. CDR1 is SGHVS and CDR2 is FQNEAQ in the germline V gene. The CDR3 loop spans 15 amino acids. CDR3 sequence: CATSLDRRQGYGYTF. The CDR3 DNA sequence: TGTGCCACCAGCTTAGACAGAAGACAGGGCTATGGCTACACCTTC.

This clonotype is labeled medium-sized. In DNA, the CDR3 is TGTGCCAGCAGCCTACGGGACAGGCACTCCTACGAGCAGTACGTC. Protein product: CASSLRDRHSYEQYV. The chain recombines TRBV11-2 with TRBJ2-7, with 8 bases aligning to TRBD1. V shed 5 bases, J shed 0 bases, and the junction held 6 bases outside the gene matches. Looked up from germline, CDR1 is SGHAT and CDR2 is FQNNGV. The CDR3 spans 15 residues.

In this sample, this clonotype is medium-sized (0.01 to 0.1%). The CDR3 spells CASTPRTATLYGYTF. The DNA of the CDR3 is TGTGCCAGCACCCCTCGGACAGCGACCCTCTATGGCTACACCTTC. The V call is TRBV6-6, the J call TRBJ1-2; possibly TRBD1 for D (6 bases). V lost 7 bases and J 4 bases, leaving 19 bases between the germline ends. Germline V gene sequence: CDR1 MNHNY, CDR2 SVGAGI (reference sequence). This CDR3 region has 15 residues.

The genes are TRBV12-2 and TRBJ1-6; the listed D gene, TRBD1, was not tested against the DNA. TRBV12-2 is reported as a pseudogene. This CDR3 contains 15 residues. CDR3 in amino acids: CASRFHRDRDSPLHF. DNA of the CDR3: TGTGCAAGTCGCTTCCACCGGGACCGAGATTCACCCCTCCACTTT.

Relative to its sample, this clonotype is medium-sized (0.01 to 0.1%). The junction differs from germline at one of its ends, possibly a read error. The chain uses TRBV12-3 or TRBV12-4 and TRBJ1-2, with D unresolved. The CDR3 is 12 residues long. CDR3 sequence reads: CASSSAHSKRTF. The CDR3 region has the DNA TGTGCCAGCAGTTCCGCCCACTCGAAGCGGACTTTC.

Sample share makes this clonotype medium-sized. V and J are TRBV5-1 and TRBJ1-1; no firm D call. This CDR3 is 14 amino acids long. V lost 2 bases and J lost 8, with 16 bases in between. Germline assignment: CDR1 SGHRS and CDR2 YFSETQ. CDR3 sequence: CASSFGPPGSEAFF. The DNA of the CDR3 is TGCGCCAGCAGCTTCGGTCCTCCGGGATCCGAAGCTTTCTTT.

A remark on this clonotype: This may be a read error, as it is one base from a much larger clone. V and J are TRBV15 and TRBJ1-5, with 11 bases fitting TRBD1. Germline V gene sequence: CDR1 LNHNV, CDR2 YYDKDF (reference sequence). There are 15 residues in the CDR3. The CDR3 protein is CASSWTGGVGQPQHF. DNA for the CDR3: TGTGCCAGCAGCTGGACAGGGGGCGTTGGGCAGCCCCAGCATTTT.

By frequency in the sample, this clonotype is medium-sized (0.01 to 0.1%). The chain is built from TRBV7-7 and TRBJ2-2; 9 positions match TRBD1. J was trimmed by 5 bases and V by 5 bases; bases with no gene match: 3. The germline CDR1 and CDR2 sequences are SSHAT and FNYEAQ (reference sequence). This CDR3 is built from 14 residues. The CDR3 nucleotides read TGTGCCAGCAGCAGGGGACAGGGAACCGGGGAGCTGTTTTTT. As protein: CASSRGQGTGELFF.

Points on this clonotype: This may come from a read error, since a much larger clone is one base off. The gene calls are TRBV5-1 and TRBJ1-1; D not certain. Germline V CDR1 and CDR2: SGHRS, YFSETQ. There are 18 residues in the CDR3. V was pared by 3 bases and J by 3 bases, with 24 bases between. The DNA for the CDR3 is TGCGCCAGCAGCTCCTCGGGTTTCCCCAAGGGCCTCCACACTGAAGCTTTCTTT. It yields the protein CASSSSGFPKGLHTEAFF.

This clonotype was recorded a few times. The chain carries TRBV18 and TRBJ2-1; the D is unclear. The CDR3 is 14 residues long. CDR1 is KGHSH, CDR2 LQKENI, per germline. The V end lost 0 bases, the J end lost 8 bases, and 11 bases lay between the germline ends. The CDR3 DNA reads TGTGCCAGCTCACCACCGGTAAGAAGGGATGAGCAGTTCTTC. As protein: CASSPPVRRDEQFF.

By proportion, this clonotype is medium-sized (0.01 to 0.1%). The V gene is TRBV10-3, the J gene TRBJ1-1; TRBD1 matches at 8 bases. CDR3 length equals 17 residues. Germline assignment: CDR1 ENHRY and CDR2 SYGVKD. The V segment lost 3 bases and the J segment 1 base; nucleotides outside the gene matches: 10. CDR3 residues: CAISDNPGTGRNTEAFF. CDR3 DNA: TGTGCCATCAGTGACAACCCCGGGACAGGAAGGAACACTGAAGCTTTCTTT.

Relative to its sample, this clonotype is medium-sized (0.01 to 0.1%). The chain recombines TRBV6-1 with TRBJ1-2; D is possibly TRBD1 (5 bases). Trimming cost V 8 bases and J 4 bases, with 14 bases left between them. Germline CDR1 is MNHNS and CDR2 is SASEGT. This CDR3 spans 13 amino acids. CDR3 protein: CASGQGRGYGYTF. The CDR3, as DNA: TGTGCCAGCGGGCAGGGACGGGGCTATGGCTACACCTTC.

The sample holds a few counts of this clonotype. The V gene is TRBV5-5, the J gene TRBJ2-6; TRBD2 might be the D (5 bases). The V end was cut by 0 bases, the J end by 0 bases, with 13 bases between. The CDR3 is 18 residues long. From germline, CDR1 is SGHKS and CDR2 YYEKEE (reference sequence). The CDR3 is CASSLALQGSSGANVLTF. CDR3 coding DNA: TGTGCCAGCAGCTTGGCTCTACAAGGGAGCTCTGGGGCCAACGTCCTGACTTTC.

With regard to this clonotype: A much bigger clone sits one base away, suggesting this may be a read error. This sequence joins TRBV20-1 and TRBJ1-3; D gene uncertain. Germline assignment: CDR1 DFQATT and CDR2 SNEGSKA (reference sequence). V was trimmed by 6 bases and J by 0 bases, leaving 15 bases between them. The CDR3 sequence is 15 residues long. The CDR3 spells CSAPDSTTSGNTIYF. In DNA, the CDR3 is TGCAGTGCCCCGGATTCGACAACCTCTGGAAACACCATATATTTT.

V usage is TRBV6-2 or TRBV6-3 and J usage is TRBJ1-1; D remains ambiguous. This CDR3 contains 15 residues. V dropped 2 bases and J dropped 1 base, with 11 bases sitting between them. Per the germline V gene, CDR1 is MNHEY and CDR2 is SVGEGT. CDR3 coding DNA: TGTGCCAGCAGTTACCGAGTACAGACGAACACTGAAGCTTTCTTT. It specifies CASSYRVQTNTEAFF.

This sequence joins TRBV6-5 and TRBJ1-2, with D tentatively TRBD1 (6 bases). V shed 4 bases and J shed 7 bases, with 13 bases lying between them. Per germline, CDR1 MNHEY and CDR2 SVGAGI. The length of the CDR3 is 13 residues. The CDR3 DNA reads as TGTGCCAGCAGTTTAACAGGGTTGGGTGGCTACACCTTC. Protein sequence: CASSLTGLGGYTF.

This clonotype is medium-sized (0.01 to 0.1%) within its sample. This chain uses TRBV6-2 or TRBV6-3 with TRBJ1-5; 9 bases are a match to TRBD1. CDR1 is MNHEY, CDR2 SVGEGT, per germline. V lost 6 bases, J lost 10 bases, and 7 bases stayed unmatched. CDR3 size: 13 residues. The CDR3 here is CASRTGTGLPQHF. The CDR3 bases are TGTGCCAGCAGAACCGGGACAGGGTTACCCCAGCATTTT.